A selection of T cell receptor beta chains follows, all from one sample in a study of T cell responses to AZD1222 COVID-19 vaccine. Clones were sequenced by immunoSEQ multiplex PCR, and TCRdb holds only the in-frame ones, with some missing. The sample lists 100,000 or so clones, about 89% occurring once. Sequenced material: peripheral blood, taken 28 days after the second AZD1222 dose. The receptor set was obtained from an adult who received the AZD1222 COVID-19 vaccine. Both conserved end residues are part of each CDR3. D genes are given only for firm matches. Not all rows give a size; the values are once, few, many and, for expanded clones, a class.

>TRBJ1-1|TRBV5-1|TRBD1|.
CASRPTGGEEAFF
TGCGCCAGCAGACCTACAGGGGGCGAGGAAGCTTTCTTT
>TRBJ1-1|TRBV18|.|.
CASSPTVGSTEAFF
TGTGCCAGCTCACCGACGGTGGGGAGCACTGAAGCTTTCTTT
>TRBJ1-2|TRBV30|TRBD1|.
CAWSVTGTEYGYTF
TGTGCCTGGAGTGTAACGGGGACAGAGTATGGCTACACCTTC
>TRBJ1-4|TRBV19|.|.
CASTSPTEEKLFF
TGTGCCAGTACCTCCCCGACAGAAGAAAAACTGTTTTTT
>TRBJ2-7|TRBV6-1|.|.
CASRVTGNHYEQYF
TGTGCCAGCAGGGTGACAGGAAATCACTACGAGCAGTACTTC
>TRBJ1-2|TRBV4-1|TRBD1|.
CASSHRWGQDQNYGYTF
TGCGCCAGCAGCCACAGGTGGGGACAGGACCAAAACTATGGCTACACCTTC
>TRBJ2-7|TRBV11-2|.|once
CASSLPPTGPFPYEQYF
TGTGCCAGCAGCTTACCACCCACAGGGCCATTTCCCTACGAGCAGTACTTC
>TRBJ1-2|TRBV30|TRBD1|.
CAWSTIGQGPGYTF
TGTGCCTGGAGTACCATAGGACAGGGGCCTGGCTACACCTTC
>TRBJ1-5|TRBV18|.|.
CASSSSFDQPQHF
TGTGCCAGCTCCTCGAGTTTCGATCAGCCCCAGCATTTT
>TRBJ1-1|TRBV7-3|.|.
CASSLMGGADTEAFF
TGTGCCAGCAGCTTAATGGGAGGGGCCGACACTGAAGCTTTCTTT
>TRBJ1-2|TRBV5-1|TRBD1|.
CASSLETGGRNYGYTF
TGCGCCAGCAGCTTGGAGACAGGGGGGCGCAACTATGGCTACACCTTC
>TRBJ1-6|TRBV5-5|.|.
CASRGASKGPLHF
TGTGCCAGCAGAGGGGCCTCCAAGGGGCCCCTCCACTTT
>TRBJ1-5|TRBV6-5|.|.
CASSPELWGNQPQHF
TGTGCCAGCAGTCCGGAACTTTGGGGCAATCAGCCCCAGCATTTT
>TRBJ1-2|TRBV7-8|.|.
CASSLADRLINYGYTF
TGTGCCAGCAGCTTAGCTGACAGGCTCATTAACTATGGCTACACCTTC
>TRBJ2-7|TRBV11-1|.|.
CASSLEPPYEQYF
TGTGCCAGCAGCTTAGAACCTCCCTACGAGCAGTACTTC
>TRBJ1-1|TRBV27|.|few
CASSLGGGTEAFF
TGTGCCAGCAGTTTAGGAGGGGGAACTGAAGCTTTCTTT
>TRBJ2-1|TRBV19|.|.
CASSIDLYNEQFF
TGTGCCAGTAGTATAGATTTGTACAATGAGCAGTTCTTC
>TRBJ2-7|TRBV18|.|once
CASSPPLLASSYEQYF
TGTGCCAGCTCACCACCGCTCCTAGCGAGCTCCTACGAGCAGTACTTC
>TRBJ1-1|TRBV14|.|.
CASSQIGEAFF
TGTGCCAGCAGCCAGATCGGTGAAGCTTTCTTT